This T cell receptor (beta chain) was profiled in a study of cytomegalovirus exposure and HLA in healthy donors. Whole-study findings and limits: 150 or so TCR beta chains were listed as cytomegalovirus-associated.

Using immunoSEQ multiplex PCR, the repertoire was profiled, and TCRdb retains in-frame clones only, with some absent. The table includes 150,000 to 200,000 clones, about 80% detected once. The CDR3 is made up of 16 amino acids. With V trimmed by 0 bases and J by 2 bases, 7 bases remained unmatched. Germline V gene data show CDR1 as SGHRS and CDR2 as YFSETQ. For this clone: The antigen is undetermined.

The sample taken for sequencing was PBMCs. The gene calls are TRBV5-1 and TRBJ2-7, with 8 bases that match TRBD2. The clonotype comes from a woman aged 18-29 years in good health and CMV-seropositive. CDR3 coding DNA: TGCGCCAGCAGCTTGGCCGTCGGGGGGGCCACCTACGAGCAGTACTTC. Amino acids: CASSLAVGGATYEQYF.